This record covers a single T cell receptor beta chain. Its specificity is not known. The CDR3 consists of 17 residues. Between the trimmed V and J ends, which lost 4 bases and 7 bases, there was a span of 21 bases. These data originate in a study of cytomegalovirus exposure and HLA in healthy donors. The assay was immunoSEQ multiplex PCR, and TCRdb's table has in-frame clones only and misses some. The profile covers some 73,000 clones, with roughly 90% appearing a single time and 3% to 4% taken by the ten largest. Broader study findings: Researchers catalogued some 160 TCR beta chains as cytomegalovirus-associated. A few chains linked to CMV were shown in vitro to be specific for CMV antigens. Rarity held for most TCR sequences, but there were some public TCRs that occurred in many donors.

An approximately 130-subject validation cohort, separate from the roughly 680-subject first cohort, supplied the donors. The clonotype was recovered from a woman under 30 in good health and CMV-seropositive. Sequencing input: PBMCs. J is TRBJ1-6 and V is TRBV5-3, with a tentative D call TRBD1 (5 bases). TRBV5-3 is an open reading frame, and its role is uncertain. The CDR3 loop reads CARSARRQGGSNSPLHF. For the CDR3, the DNA is TGTGCCAGAAGCGCGCGGAGGCAGGGAGGGTCCAATTCACCCCTCCACTTT.